The T cell receptor (beta chain) under discussion was sequenced for a study of blood T cell repertoires in COVID-19. Study information: Italy, Spain and the United States were the sources of the convalescent and acute COVID-19 samples. PBMCs, B-cell-depleted T cells, or T cells provided the cDNA or gDNA that made up the material.

This CDR3 is 13 amino acids long. The germline gives CDR1 SGHTA, CDR2 FQGNSA. Trimming took 7 bases from V and 3 from J; bases not matched to a gene: 5. How the authors handled the data: Estimation of nucleated cell counts was performed using reference gene primer amplification. The data were produced by immunoSEQ multiplex PCR, yet TCRdb's version contains in-frame clones alone and is incomplete. Clone size and V and J calls were adopted from that table, with D and trimming inferred from the DNA. In the table there are some 30,000 clones, more than 65% of which are singletons. The source material was peripheral blood. The receptor's source is a human donor in a cohort sampled during active COVID-19. The V and J genes are TRBV7-2 and TRBJ1-2; 7 bases align to TRBD1. The CDR3 is CASTADRDYGYTF. CDR3 sequence (DNA): TGTGCCAGCACCGCCGACAGGGACTATGGCTACACCTTC.